A selection of T cell receptor beta chains follows, all from one sample in a study of patients and donors after allogeneic stem cell transplantation. TCRdb called the RT-PCR reads again in MiXCR, with one record for every CDR3 protein. The data show 25,000 to 30,000 distinct CDR3 sequences, about 8% seen once. The specimen sequenced was blood, either unsorted or a sorted T cell fraction (not recorded which). The receptors shown here come from a human donor who was either an allogeneic HSCT recipient or a stem cell or donor lymphocyte infusion donor (not recorded which). It is not recorded whose cells these are; they may come from a transplant donor. CDR3s include the opening cysteine and the closing phenylalanine or tryptophan. The D gene is left open where the match is weak. Where a row states a size, it is once, few, many or the class of an expanded clone; other rows omit it.

size	D	V	J	CDR3	DNA
NA	NA	TRBV5-3	TRBJ2-7	CARSLRTAFYEQYF	TGTGCCAGAAGCCTCAGGACAGCTTTCTACGAGCAGTACTTC
many	NA	TRBV15	TRBJ2-6	CATSRGLLSGANVLTF	TGTGCCACCAGCAGAGGACTGTTATCTGGGGCCAACGTCCTGACTTTC
many	NA	TRBV12-3/TRBV12-4	TRBJ1-4	CASSPPLGGSEKLFF	TGTGCCAGCAGCCCGCCCTTGGGGGGAAGCGAAAAACTGTTTTTT
many	NA	TRBV20-1	TRBJ1-1	CSHAPGGAFF	TGCAGCCACGCCCCAGGAGGAGCTTTCTTT
many	NA	TRBV19	TRBJ1-2	CASSIRDIDYGYTF	TGTGCCAGTAGTATCCGGGACATCGACTATGGCTACACCTTC
many	NA	TRBV7-9	TRBJ1-1	CASSPQGRGNTEAFF	TGTGCCAGCAGCCCGCAAGGGCGCGGGAACACTGAAGCTTTCTTT
few	NA	TRBV28	TRBJ1-2	CASGWPRESGYTF	TGTGCCAGCGGGTGGCCCAGGGAGTCTGGCTACACCTTC
few	TRBD2	TRBV20-1	TRBJ2-3	CSANSGLSTDTQYF	TGCAGTGCCAATAGCGGGCTAAGCACAGATACGCAGTATTTT
few	TRBD1	TRBV9	TRBJ1-2	CASSGTGVNYGYTF	TGTGCCAGCAGCGGGACAGGGGTAAACTATGGCTACACCTTC
NA	NA	TRBV7-2	TRBJ1-5	CASSSLGRLNQPQHF	TGTGCCAGCAGCTCCCTGGGACGTCTCAATCAGCCCCAGCATTTT
NA	NA	TRBV19	TRBJ1-4	CASQGATNEKLFF	TGTGCCAGCCAGGGAGCAACTAATGAAAAACTGTTTTTT
few	NA	TRBV7-6	TRBJ2-7	CASDQGYEQYF	TGTGCCAGCGACCAGGGTTACGAGCAGTACTTC
many	NA	TRBV28	TRBJ1-5	CASIERGAVGQPQHF	TGTGCCAGCATTGAGAGGGGGGCTGTCGGTCAGCCCCAGCATTTT
few	NA	TRBV6-6	TRBJ2-6	CASQRSGANVLTF	TGTGCCAGCCAAAGATCTGGGGCCAACGTCCTGACTTTC
NA	TRBD1	TRBV20-1	TRBJ2-5	CSASALQGAVETQYF	TGCAGTGCCTCCGCTCTACAGGGGGCTGTAGAGACCCAGTACTTC
many	NA	TRBV7-9	TRBJ1-1	CATDGTLRGTEAFF	TGTGCCACCGACGGGACACTCCGTGGAACTGAAGCTTTCTTT
many	TRBD1	TRBV5-5	TRBJ1-1	CASSGLGQANTEAFF	TGTGCCAGCAGCGGATTGGGACAGGCCAACACTGAAGCTTTCTTT
many	NA	TRBV10-2	TRBJ2-1	CASSVVDEQFF	TGCGCCAGCAGTGTAGTGGATGAGCAGTTCTTC
few	TRBD2	TRBV11-2	TRBJ2-3	CASSLSRTSGGATDTQYF	TGTGCCAGCAGCTTATCCCGGACTAGCGGGGGGGCCACAGATACGCAGTATTTT
many	TRBD1	TRBV6-1	TRBJ1-1	CASSPGTGGGNTEAFF	TGTGCCAGCAGTCCCGGGACAGGAGGGGGTAACACTGAAGCTTTCTTT
few	NA	TRBV28	TRBJ2-1	CASRSTGYNEQFF	TGTGCCAGCAGGTCCACAGGCTACAATGAGCAGTTCTTC
NA	NA	TRBV7-8	TRBJ2-1	CASSSSGGGPLWNEQFF	TGTGCCAGCAGCTCCAGTGGTGGGGGACCTCTTTGGAATGAGCAGTTCTTC
few	TRBD2	TRBV4-1	TRBJ2-7	CASSQGGTSGRDEQYF	TGCGCCAGCAGCCAAGGGGGGACTAGCGGGAGGGACGAGCAGTACTTC
many	NA	TRBV20-1	TRBJ2-5	CSATRQEWGETQYF	TGCAGTGCTACCCGACAGGAATGGGGCGAGACCCAGTACTTC
many	NA	TRBV11-1	TRBJ2-1	CASSLELGRPGSYNEQFF	TGTGCCAGCAGCTTAGAACTGGGTCGTCCTGGCTCCTACAATGAGCAGTTCTTC
NA	NA	TRBV7-9	TRBJ1-1	CASSWGGEAFF	TGTGCCAGCAGCTGGGGCGGGGAAGCTTTCTTT
few	TRBD1	TRBV19	TRBJ1-1	CASSQTGVVTEAFF	TGTGCCAGTAGTCAGACAGGGGTGGTAACTGAAGCTTTCTTT